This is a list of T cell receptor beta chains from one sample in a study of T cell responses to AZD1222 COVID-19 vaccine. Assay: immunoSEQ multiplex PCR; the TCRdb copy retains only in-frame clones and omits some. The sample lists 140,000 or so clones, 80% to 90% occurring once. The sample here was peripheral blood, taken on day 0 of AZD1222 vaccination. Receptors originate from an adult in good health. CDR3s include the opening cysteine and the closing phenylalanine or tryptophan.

CDR3 protein: CASSEKGSPLHF
V gene: TRBV9
J gene: TRBJ1-6

CDR3 protein: CASSQDGLGQVLAFF
V gene: TRBV4-1
J gene: TRBJ1-1

CDR3 protein: CASGLTGGPTGANVLTF
V gene: TRBV12-5
J gene: TRBJ2-6

CDR3 protein: CASSPAPSNYGYTF
V gene: TRBV18
J gene: TRBJ1-2

CDR3 protein: CASSPKASLKEKLFF
V gene: TRBV9
J gene: TRBJ1-4

CDR3 protein: CSAHAPNEQFF
V gene: TRBV20-1
J gene: TRBJ2-1

CDR3 protein: CASSTGTAYNEQFF
V gene: TRBV4-1
J gene: TRBJ2-1

CDR3 protein: CASSLYSSDTQYF
V gene: TRBV5-6
J gene: TRBJ2-3

CDR3 protein: CASSYPSGGYTF
V gene: TRBV6-5
J gene: TRBJ1-2

CDR3 protein: CASQRGALGSPLHF
V gene: TRBV6-5
J gene: TRBJ1-6

CDR3 protein: CASSPSTSRQETQYF
V gene: TRBV9
J gene: TRBJ2-5

CDR3 protein: CASSLAYAREQYF
V gene: TRBV5-1
J gene: TRBJ2-7

CDR3 protein: CASSLRDNSYNEQFF
V gene: TRBV5-6
J gene: TRBJ2-1

CDR3 protein: CASSQGWRAGGNYGYTF
V gene: TRBV3-1/TRBV3-2
J gene: TRBJ1-2

CDR3 protein: CASSHPNRDASTEAFF
V gene: TRBV4-1
J gene: TRBJ1-1

CDR3 protein: CATSRGGTENTGELFF
V gene: TRBV15
J gene: TRBJ2-2

CDR3 protein: CAISGTGWNTEAFF
V gene: TRBV10-3
J gene: TRBJ1-1

CDR3 protein: CASSLDTSYGYTF
V gene: TRBV5-1
J gene: TRBJ1-2

CDR3 protein: CASSPQPTYGYTF
V gene: TRBV2
J gene: TRBJ1-2

CDR3 protein: CASSVRSTVGEQYF
V gene: TRBV9
J gene: TRBJ2-7

CDR3 protein: CASSHLDRPNTEAFF
V gene: TRBV3-1/TRBV3-2
J gene: TRBJ1-1

CDR3 protein: CAGGTGKGYGYTF
V gene: TRBV30
J gene: TRBJ1-2

CDR3 protein: CASSPEVSGANVLTF
V gene: TRBV5-1
J gene: TRBJ2-6

CDR3 protein: CASSPWLNTEAFF
V gene: TRBV18
J gene: TRBJ1-1